These 15 T cell receptor beta chains were sequenced from one sample in a study of T-cell reconstitution after alpha-beta-depleted transplantation in children. Library preparation (for TCRbeta) was performed with unique molecular identifiers. One entry per CDR3 protein, called by TCRdb with MiXCR from the PCR reads. Seen here are about 980,000 distinct CDR3 sequences, about 29% observed once, and the top ten hold 25% to 35%. Sequences were derived from PBMCs, mostly from graft donor cells, sampled 360 days after TCRalphabeta/CD19-depleted stem cell transplant. Receptors originate from a boy in the first two years of life who had a stem cell transplant for SCID, so the T cells may come from the graft donor.

This clonotype was observed a handful of times. The chain couples TRBV27 to TRBJ2-7, with 10 nucleotides matching TRBD2. Unmatched junction bases numbered 7, after V lost 7 bases and J lost 1 base. Germline V gene lookup returns CDR1 MNHEY and CDR2 SMNVEV (reference sequence). The CDR3 sequence is 15 residues long. Here the CDR3 reads CASKRLAGSSYEQYF. CDR3 bases: TGTGCCAGCAAACGACTAGCGGGTTCATCCTACGAGCAGTACTTC.

This clonotype was picked up a small number of times. The chain uses TRBV5-1 and TRBJ2-3; D gene uncertain. This CDR3 is 13 amino acids long. Trimming pared 7 bases from V and 6 bases from J, leaving 15 bases between. Germline lookup yields CDR1 SGHRS and CDR2 YFSETQ. The CDR3 DNA reads TGCGCCAGCGAACGGTTTCCCCAGGATACGCAGTATTTT. Translated: CASERFPQDTQYF.

V gene TRBV30 combines with J gene TRBJ1-1; TRBD1 matches at 7 bases. Losses at the gene ends were 3 bases for V and 0 bases for J; bases not matched to a gene: 7. Germline assignment: CDR1 GTSNPN and CDR2 SVGIG (reference sequence). The length of the CDR3 is 15 residues. CDR3 nucleotide sequence: TGTGCCTGGAGCGTTCAGGGGGGGTTGAACACTGAAGCTTTCTTT. This encodes CAWSVQGGLNTEAFF.

The CDR3 here is CASSQGGQRSSYEQYF. The CDR3, as DNA: TGTGCCAGCAGTCAAGGTGGACAGAGGAGCTCCTACGAGCAGTACTTC. V and J are TRBV6-1 and TRBJ2-7; D is possibly TRBD1 (6 bases). Trimming removed 5 bases at V and 0 bases at J, with 17 bases between. There are 16 residues in the CDR3. In germline, CDR1 is MNHNS, CDR2 SASEGT.

V gene TRBV20-1 combines with J gene TRBJ2-1; maybe TRBD2 (5 bases). The CDR3 totals 15 residues. V lost 0 bases to trimming and J lost 0 bases, with 9 bases between them. Per germline, CDR1 DFQATT and CDR2 SNEGSKA (reference sequence). The CDR3 loop reads CSARDGESSYNEQFF. CDR3 coding DNA: TGCAGTGCTAGAGATGGGGAGTCCTCCTACAATGAGCAGTTCTTC.

CDR3 sequence: CAWSRQIDNQPQHF. The CDR3 DNA sequence: TGTGCCTGGAGTCGGCAGATAGACAATCAGCCCCAGCATTTT. This chain uses TRBV30 with TRBJ1-5; no clear D. The CDR3 covers 14 residues. Germline V CDR1 and CDR2: GTSNPN, SVGIG (reference sequence). V gave up 2 bases and J gave up 3 bases, with 11 bases separating them.

This clonotype was detected a few times. This chain links TRBV25-1 with TRBJ2-1; D not resolved. Germline V gene sequence: CDR1 MGHDK, CDR2 SYGVNS. This CDR3 has 13 amino acids. Trimming removed 5 bases from V and 9 bases from J, with 14 bases in between. The CDR3 coding sequence is TGTGCCAGCAGTCCATCTTCCTGGGGTGAGCAGTTCTTC. The encoded protein is CASSPSSWGEQFF.

J is TRBJ2-3 and V is TRBV29-1; D is undetermined. The V gene's germline CDR1 is SQVTM and CDR2 ANQGSEA. The CDR3 spans 13 residues. V lost 5 bases, J lost 2 bases, and 11 bases lay in between. CDR3 in amino acids: CSVQLSNTDTQYF. The CDR3 nucleotides read TGCAGCGTTCAATTATCTAACACAGATACGCAGTATTTT.

The chain is built from TRBV6-2 or TRBV6-3 and TRBJ2-5, with 8 bases that match TRBD1. V dropped 6 bases and J dropped 3; count of bases not matched to a gene: 6. The CDR3 is made up of 14 amino acids. Germline CDR1 reads MNHEY; CDR2 reads SVGEGT. CDR3 DNA: TGTGCCAGCAGACCGGACAGGGTAAAAGAGACCCAGTACTTC. Protein product: CASRPDRVKETQYF.

The CDR3 loop is CASSQVGRGQDQPQHF. As DNA, the CDR3 is TGTGCCAGCAGCCAAGTCGGAAGGGGGCAGGATCAGCCCCAGCATTTT. The chain recombines TRBV4-2 with TRBJ1-5; 7 nucleotides match TRBD1. Unmatched junction bases numbered 8, after V lost 1 base and J lost 5 bases. The CDR3 spans 16 residues. The germline V gene encodes CDR1 LGHNA and CDR2 YNFKEQ.

The table lists this clonotype with a few counts. This rearrangement joins TRBV11-2 to TRBJ2-1; D could derive from TRBD1 or TRBD2 (5 bases each). Germline V CDR1 and CDR2: SGHAT, FQNNGV. Trimming pared 3 bases from V and 9 bases from J, leaving 9 bases between. The CDR3 spans 12 residues. The CDR3 DNA reads as TGTGCCAGCAGCTTTGAGGGGCGTGAGCAGTTCTTC. Protein sequence: CASSFEGREQFF.

The chain links TRBV12-3 or TRBV12-4 to TRBJ2-1; D gene ambiguous. CDR3 length: 16 residues. Trimming removed 6 bases at V and 4 bases at J, with 19 bases between. The CDR3 sequence is CASSPGSLQGYNEQFF. CDR3 DNA sequence: TGTGCCAGCAGCCCTGGGTCCTTACAAGGGTACAATGAGCAGTTCTTC.

CDR3 residues: CASTLGGGSNTGELFF. The CDR3 DNA reads TGTGCCAGCACTCTCGGGGGGGGCTCGAACACCGGGGAGCTGTTTTTT. The rearrangement uses TRBV6-1 and TRBJ2-2; 8 bases align to TRBD2. V lost 7 bases to trimming and J lost 0 bases; unmatched junction nucleotides: 7. This CDR3 is built from 16 residues. Germline CDR1 and CDR2: MNHNS and SASEGT.

The gene calls are TRBV25-1 and TRBJ2-3; 8 bases are shared with TRBD2. Looked up from germline, CDR1 is MGHDK and CDR2 is SYGVNS. This CDR3 contains 14 residues. The ends lost 7 bases at V and 6 bases at J; junction bases unmatched: 9. The CDR3 DNA follows: TGTGCCAGCATTCGGCCGGGGGGGGCCGATACGCAGTATTTT. Translated, it gives CASIRPGGADTQYF.

This sequence joins TRBV12-3 or TRBV12-4 and TRBJ2-1; possibly TRBD2 for D (5 bases). CDR3 length equals 15 residues. Trimming removed 7 bases from V and 8 bases from J, with 21 bases in between. The CDR3 DNA sequence: TGTGCCAGCACCCGAATATATCGTGGGAGCGATGAGCAGTTCTTC. Its protein product is CASTRIYRGSDEQFF.